This record looks at one T cell receptor beta chain sequence and its context. Profiling relied on immunoSEQ multiplex PCR, and the TCRdb table lists in-frame clones only, not all of them. The sample consists of 200,000 to 250,000 clones, around 86% of them appearing once. The record originates from a study of blood T cell repertoires in COVID-19. After removal of 6 bases from V and 5 bases from J, the junction contained 6 bases not matched to a gene. This CDR3 region has 13 residues. Germline V gives CDR1 SNHLY, CDR2 FYNNEI. The chain combines TRBV2 with TRBJ1-2, with TRBD1 matching over 7 bases. The TCR was taken from a man in his forties or fifties with acute or convalescent COVID-19. The sequenced material came from peripheral blood. Here the CDR3 DNA reads TGTGCCAGCAGGACCACAGGGGTGTATGGCTACACCTTC. Translated, it gives CASRTTGVYGYTF.